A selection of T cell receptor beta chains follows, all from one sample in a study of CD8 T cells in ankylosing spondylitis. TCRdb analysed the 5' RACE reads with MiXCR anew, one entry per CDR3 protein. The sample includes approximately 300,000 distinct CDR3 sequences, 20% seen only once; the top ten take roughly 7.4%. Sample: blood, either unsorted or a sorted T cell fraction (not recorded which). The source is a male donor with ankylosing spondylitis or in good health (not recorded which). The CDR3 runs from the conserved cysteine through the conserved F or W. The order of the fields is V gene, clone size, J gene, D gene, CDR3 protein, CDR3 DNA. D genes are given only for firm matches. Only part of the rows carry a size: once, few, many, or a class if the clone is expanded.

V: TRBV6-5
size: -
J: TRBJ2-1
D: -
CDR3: CASRGADNEQFF
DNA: TGTGCCAGCCGAGGGGCCGACAATGAGCAGTTCTTC

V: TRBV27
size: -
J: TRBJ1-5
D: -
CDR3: CASGTPNQPQHF
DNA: TGTGCCAGCGGGACACCGAATCAGCCCCAGCATTTT

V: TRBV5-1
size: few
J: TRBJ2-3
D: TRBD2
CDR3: CASSLEGLASGQYF
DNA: TGCGCCAGCAGCTTGGAGGGACTAGCAAGCGGGCAGTATTTT

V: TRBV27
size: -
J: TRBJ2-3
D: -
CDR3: CASSLFVGGADTQYF
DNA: TGTGCCAGCAGTTTATTCGTGGGCGGAGCAGATACGCAGTATTTT

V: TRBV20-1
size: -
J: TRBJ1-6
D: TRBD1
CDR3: CSARRTGGRDSPLHF
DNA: TGCAGTGCTAGAAGAACAGGGGGTAGGGATTCACCCCTCCACTTT

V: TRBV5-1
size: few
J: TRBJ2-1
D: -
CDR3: CASSLLDHYNEQFF
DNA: TGCGCCAGCAGCTTATTGGACCATTACAATGAGCAGTTCTTC

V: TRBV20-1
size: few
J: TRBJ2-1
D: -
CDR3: CSARGRGGVTYNEQFF
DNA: TGCAGTGCTAGAGGAAGGGGGGGGGTAACCTACAATGAGCAGTTCTTC

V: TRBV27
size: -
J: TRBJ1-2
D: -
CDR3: CASSPGVGGYTF
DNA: TGTGCCAGCAGTCCAGGGGTTGGCGGCTACACCTTC

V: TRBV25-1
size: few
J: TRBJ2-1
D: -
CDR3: CASISYNEQFF
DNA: TGTGCCAGCATATCTTACAATGAGCAGTTCTTC

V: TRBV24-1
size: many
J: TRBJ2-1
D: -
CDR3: CATSDRRWDNEQFF
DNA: TGTGCCACCAGTGATAGACGCTGGGACAATGAGCAGTTCTTC

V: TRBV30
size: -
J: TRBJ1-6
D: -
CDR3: CAWTAQGYNSPLHF
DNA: TGTGCCTGGACCGCCCAGGGGTACAATTCACCCCTCCACTTT

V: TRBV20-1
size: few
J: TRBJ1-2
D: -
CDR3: CSARGSGADFDGYTF
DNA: TGCAGTGCTAGGGGGTCAGGGGCCGACTTCGATGGCTACACCTTC

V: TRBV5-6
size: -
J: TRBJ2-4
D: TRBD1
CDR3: CASSLGRGQQDF
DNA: TGTGCCAGCAGCCTTGGCAGGGGGCAACAGGACTTC

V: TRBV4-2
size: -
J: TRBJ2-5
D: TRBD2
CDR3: CASSLTGGPRETQYF
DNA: TGTGCCAGCAGCCTGACGGGGGGGCCGAGAGAGACCCAGTACTTC

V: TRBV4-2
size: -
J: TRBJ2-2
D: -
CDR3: CASSQGASSTGELFF
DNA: TGTGCCAGCAGCCAAGGTGCATCTAGCACCGGGGAGCTGTTTTTT

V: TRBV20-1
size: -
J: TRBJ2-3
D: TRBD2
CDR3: CSARTSGGITDTQYF
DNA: TGCAGTGCCAGAACTAGCGGGGGGATCACAGATACGCAGTATTTT

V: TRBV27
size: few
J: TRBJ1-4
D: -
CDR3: CASKNRVDEKLFF
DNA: TGTGCCAGCAAAAACAGGGTGGACGAAAAACTGTTTTTT

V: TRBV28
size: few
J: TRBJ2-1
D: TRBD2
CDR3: CASSLSPGAGGGNEQFF
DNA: TGTGCCAGCAGTTTAAGCCCGGGAGCGGGAGGGGGTAATGAGCAGTTCTTC

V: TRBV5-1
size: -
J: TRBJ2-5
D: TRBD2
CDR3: CASSKAGRETQYF
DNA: TGCGCCAGCAGCAAAGCGGGGAGAGAGACCCAGTACTTC

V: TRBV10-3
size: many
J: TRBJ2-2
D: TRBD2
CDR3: CAISELASGDTGELFF
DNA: TGTGCCATCAGTGAGTTGGCTAGCGGGGACACCGGGGAGCTGTTTTTT

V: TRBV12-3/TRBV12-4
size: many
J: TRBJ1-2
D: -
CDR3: CASLGGGEYYGYTF
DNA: TGTGCCAGCCTTGGCGGGGGCGAATACTATGGCTACACCTTC

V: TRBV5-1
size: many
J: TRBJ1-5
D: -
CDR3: CASSLGGESHQPQHF
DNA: TGCGCCAGCAGCTTGGGGGGGGAATCACATCAGCCCCAGCATTTT

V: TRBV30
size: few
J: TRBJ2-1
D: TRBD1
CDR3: CAWSPSAGTGGNEQFF
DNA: TGTGCCTGGAGCCCCAGCGCCGGGACAGGGGGTAATGAGCAGTTCTTC

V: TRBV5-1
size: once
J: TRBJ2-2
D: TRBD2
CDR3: CASSPQFPAGEHTGELFF
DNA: TGCGCCAGCAGCCCACAATTTCCAGCGGGAGAACACACCGGGGAGCTGTTTTTT

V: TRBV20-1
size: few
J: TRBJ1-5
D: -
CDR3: CSARVLGDSQPQHF
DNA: TGCAGTGCTAGAGTGTTAGGGGATTCCCAGCCCCAGCATTTT

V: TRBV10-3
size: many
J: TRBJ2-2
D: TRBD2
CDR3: CAISAPGGSGELFF
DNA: TGTGCCATCAGTGCCCCGGGGGGAAGCGGGGAGCTGTTTTTT

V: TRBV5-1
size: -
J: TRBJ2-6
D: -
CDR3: CASCETSSGANVLTF
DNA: TGCGCCAGCTGCGAGACTAGCTCTGGGGCCAACGTCCTGACTTTC